These 15 T cell receptor beta chains were all obtained from the same sample, sequenced in a study of blood T cell repertoires in COVID-19. Assay: immunoSEQ multiplex PCR; the TCRdb copy retains only in-frame clones and omits some. The table records roughly 100,000 clones, roughly 89% of them present only once. Sequencing was performed on peripheral blood. The receptors come from a woman between 45 and 60 years old with COVID-19, enrolled during active disease.

This chain connects TRBV24-1 to TRBJ1-2; the D gene is possibly TRBD1 (5 bases). The germline CDR1 and CDR2 sequences are KGHDR and SFDVKD. This CDR3 contains 13 residues. V lost 4 bases to trimming and J lost 6 bases, with 11 bases between them. The CDR3 nucleotides are TGTGCCACCAGTGAAAGGGGCCGGAATGGCTACACCTTC. Protein: CATSERGRNGYTF.

CDR3 in amino acids: CASSLAGTSGGADTQYF. In nucleotides, the CDR3 is TGTGCCAGCAGCTTAGCCGGGACTAGCGGGGGGGCAGATACGCAGTATTTT. The V gene is TRBV7-2, the J gene TRBJ2-3; TRBD2 aligns across 16 bases. Losses at the gene ends were 0 bases for V and 4 bases for J; bases not matched to a gene: 1. The V gene's germline CDR1 is SGHTA and CDR2 FQGNSA. The CDR3 has 17 amino acids. Combining the CDR3 with reference TRBV7-2 and TRBJ2-3 gives the whole variable domain GAGVSQSPSNKVTEKGKDVELRCDPISGHTALYWYRQSLGQGLEFLIYFQGNSAPDKSGLPSDRFSAERTGGSVSTLTIQRTQQEDSAVYLCASSLAGTSGGADTQYFGPGTRLTVL.

This chain connects TRBV9 to TRBJ2-1, with D hard to call. The CDR3 covers 15 residues. Trimming removed 0 bases from V and 5 bases from J, with 12 bases in between. Germline V gives CDR1 SGDLS, CDR2 YYNGEE. CDR3 coding DNA: TGTGCCAGCAGCGTAGCTCCCTCCCGGGACAATGAGCAGTTCTTC. It codes for CASSVAPSRDNEQFF.

This rearrangement joins TRBV19 to TRBJ1-5; the D is unclear. CDR1 and CDR2 (germline): LNHDA, SQIVND (reference sequence). CDR3 length: 14 amino acids. V lost 4 bases, J lost 0 bases, and 7 bases lay in between. CDR3 in amino acids: CASSSTSSNQPQHF. CDR3 nucleotide sequence: TGTGCCAGTAGTAGTACAAGTAGCAATCAGCCCCAGCATTTT. Supplemented by reference TRBV19 and TRBJ1-5, the full variable domain reads DGGITQSPKYLFRKEGQNVTLSCEQNLNHDAMYWYRQDPGQGLRLIYYSQIVNDFQKGDIAEGYSVSREKKESFPLTVTSAQKNPTAFYLCASSSTSSNQPQHFGDGTRLSIL.

The gene calls are TRBV6-4 and TRBJ2-1, with D possibly being TRBD2 (7 bases). CDR1 is MRHNA and CDR2 is SNTAGT in the germline V gene. Trimming left V 1 base short and J 9 bases short, with 16 bases between. The CDR3 sequence is 15 residues long. The CDR3: CASSDWGGASSEQFF. As DNA, the CDR3 is TGTGCCAGCAGTGACTGGGGGGGGGCTAGCTCTGAGCAGTTCTTC.

This clone was seen just once. V is TRBV4-1 and J is TRBJ2-1; weak D call: TRBD1 (6 bases). Germline-derived CDR1 and CDR2 are MGHRA and YSYEKL. The CDR3 has 12 amino acids. Trimming left V 4 bases short and J 15 bases short, with 16 bases between. The CDR3 here is CASSPLTGYPFF. DNA for the CDR3: TGCGCCAGCAGCCCACTCACAGGGTACCCGTTCTTC.

The chain uses TRBV9 and TRBJ1-2; 9 bases are shared with TRBD1. The CDR3 spans 15 residues. The V and J ends lost 4 bases and 6 bases, in that order; junction bases with no gene match: 10. In germline, CDR1 is SGDLS, CDR2 YYNGEE. CDR3: CASSRRDREGNGYTF. The DNA for the CDR3 is TGTGCCAGCAGCCGCCGGGACAGGGAAGGAAATGGCTACACCTTC.

The count of this clone is one. The chain has TRBV30 and TRBJ1-5; 7 nucleotides match TRBD1. The V gene's germline CDR1 is GTSNPN and CDR2 SVGIG (reference sequence). Trimming cost V 1 base and J 5 bases; bases outside gene matches: 2. This CDR3 region has 13 residues. CDR3 nucleotides: TGTGCCTGGAGTGGACAGGGTTATCAGCCCCAGCATTTT. Amino acids: CAWSGQGYQPQHF.

The V call is TRBV25-1, the J call TRBJ1-3; 10 positions agree with TRBD1. V gave up 4 bases and J gave up 0 bases; unmatched junction bases: 9. Looked up from germline, CDR1 is MGHDK and CDR2 is SYGVNS. CDR3 size: 18 residues. In nucleotides, the CDR3 is TGTGCCAGCAGTGGGGACAGGGGCCCTCGACCCTCTGGAAACACCATATATTTT. This translates into CASSGDRGPRPSGNTIYF.

The gene calls are TRBV5-1 and TRBJ1-4; perhaps TRBD1 as D (6 bases). V shed 0 bases and J shed 4 bases, with 7 bases lying between them. Germline CDR1 is SGHRS and CDR2 is YFSETQ. The CDR3 has 14 residues. CDR3 residues: CASSLGQVNEKLFF. CDR3 nucleotides: TGCGCCAGCAGCTTGGGACAGGTTAATGAAAAACTGTTTTTT.

The chain carries TRBV5-1 and TRBJ2-6, with 7 nucleotides matching TRBD1. The V segment lost 6 bases and the J segment 4 bases; nucleotides outside the gene matches: 7. The CDR3 is made up of 15 amino acids. Germline V gives CDR1 SGHRS, CDR2 YFSETQ. CDR3 nucleotides: TGCGCCAGCACCCAGACAGGGCCCGGGGCCAACGTCCTGACTTTC. This translates into CASTQTGPGANVLTF.

The chain uses TRBV14 and TRBJ1-1; 8 bases agree with TRBD1. Germline trimming cut 0 bases from V and 6 bases from J; bases unmatched to any gene: 9. In germline, CDR1 is SGHDN, CDR2 FVKESK. This CDR3 comprises 16 residues. CDR3 sequence: CASSQDSRGRVAEAFF. CDR3 sequence (DNA): TGTGCCAGCAGCCAAGATTCCAGGGGGCGTGTTGCTGAAGCTTTCTTT. Full variable domain (missing parts from reference TRBV14 and TRBJ1-1): EAGVTQFPSHSVIEKGQTVTLRCDPISGHDNLYWYRRVMGKEIKFLLHFVKESKQDESGMPNNRFLAERTGGTYSTLKVQPAELEDSGVYFCASSQDSRGRVAEAFFGQGTRLTVV.

The CDR3, as DNA: TGTGCCAGCAGTGACAGTACGACTAGCGGGGGGCTCGAGGCCTACAATGAGCAGTTCTTC. Residues: CASSDSTTSGGLEAYNEQFF. V is TRBV2 and J is TRBJ2-1; the match to TRBD2 covers 13 bases. The CDR3 consists of 20 residues. Germline loops: CDR1 SNHLY, CDR2 FYNNEI. V shed 3 bases and J 2 bases; nucleotides not matched to a gene: 13.

The genes are TRBV10-3 and TRBJ1-2, with a possible D match to TRBD1 (6 bases). Germline values: CDR1 ENHRY, CDR2 SYGVKD. V was trimmed by 5 bases and J by 8 bases, leaving 33 bases between them. The CDR3 totals 19 residues. This CDR3 reads CAISPREQGLGIRGLGYTF. The DNA for the CDR3 is TGTGCCATCAGTCCCCGGGAACAGGGTCTGGGTATTCGCGGCTTAGGCTACACCTTC.

The chain employs TRBV5-4 and TRBJ2-5; D uncertain. V lost 0 bases and J 5 bases, leaving 8 bases between the germline ends. CDR1 is SGHNT, CDR2 YYREEE, per germline (reference sequence). The CDR3 is 13 residues long. The CDR3 coding sequence is TGTGCCAGCAGCTTGGTAGACTCGGAGACCCAGTACTTC. It specifies CASSLVDSETQYF. Combining the CDR3 with reference TRBV5-4 and TRBJ2-5 gives the whole variable domain ETGVTQSPTHLIKTRGQQVTLRCSSQSGHNTVSWYQQALGQGPQFIFQYYREEENGRGNFPPRFSGLQFPNYSSELNVNALELDDSALYLCASSLVDSETQYFGPGTRLLVL.